What follows is one T cell receptor (beta chain) and its context. No antigen is known for it. Base-call qualities are not available, and no considerably larger clone is one nucleotide away. The CDR3 spans 15 residues, from the cysteine through the phenylalanine. Only the CDR3 region is kept as DNA, spanning 45 bases read in frame from base 1. CDR1 LNHNV and CDR2 YYDKDF are derived from the germline V gene (reference sequence). V gives up 0 bases and J gives up 0 bases, and the segment between their germline ends measures 6 bases. Ophthalmopathy patients had moderately to severely active disease, with a Clinical Activity Score of 3 or more, a NOSPECS grade of 4 or more, and a disease duration of less than 3 months. Exclusion was applied to patients with uncontrolled infections, other autoimmune diseases, pregnancy or lactation. Diagnoses relied on clinical symptoms, serum thyroxine and TRAb, thyroid ultrasound and orbital computed tomography. PBMCs were isolated from about 10 ml of fresh peripheral blood by Ficoll-Paque density gradient centrifugation. Total RNA was extracted with Trizol reagent, and quality was checked on an Agilent 2100 Bioanalyzer.

The data originate from a study of T cells in Graves' hyperthyroidism and ophthalmopathy (dated by TCRdb to about 2019). In terms of the full investigation: Peripheral blood was sampled at the time of initial diagnosis, prior to any treatment. TCR V-J signatures able to tell the groups apart were searched for in a discovery cohort of 100 patients, of whom under 45 had Graves' ophthalmopathy and roughly 59 had stable Graves' hyperthyroidism. Prospective prediction of ophthalmopathy was tested in an independent validation cohort of fewer than 20 hyperthyroidism patients and 15 to 17 patients who later progressed to ophthalmopathy. The 90 or so discovery patients were randomly split 7:3 into training and test sets. In about 6 Graves' hyperthyroidism patients, the study also compared T-cell repertoires from thyroid tissue with T-cell repertoires from blood. Following sampling, methimazole starting at 30 mg daily was given to hyperthyroidism patients, and high-dose intravenous methylprednisolone was given to ophthalmopathy patients. TCR Vbeta CDR3 sequencing of 120 to 150 peripheral blood samples (more than 40 ophthalmopathy, under 80 hyperthyroidism and roughly 17 progressor patients) is reported in the paper.

The TCR beta CDR3 regions were amplified from the RNA transcripts. The TCR CDR3 was subjected to a first round of RT-PCR using the HTBI primer set and the Qiagen OneStep RT-PCR kit. A second multiplex PCR round built the libraries, followed by size selection and purification. Libraries were sequenced paired-end with 100 bp reads on an Illumina HiSeq2000. Under the source paper's analysis protocol: Raw data were processed with SOAPnuke, discarding reads with adapters, uncalled bases, mean Phred below 15, or no exact constant-primer or identifier match. COPE v1.2.5 was used to merge the high-quality paired reads, and each unique nucleotide sequence was defined as a clonotype. MiTCR v1.1 was used to align clonotypes to the IMGT TRBV, TRBD and TRBJ reference segments. The analysis included only V-J combinations with a frequency above 0.0001, which together covered 99.2% of the repertoires. The TCS score was defined as F50 (clonal expansion) divided by E x V (chaos), with BLOSUM62-based TCRdist calculated between CDR3 peptides within each V-J. Welch's t-statistics and random forest reduced roughly 530 V-J features to about 12, which were used in a naive Bayes classifier (R e1071). The public sequencing data were trimmed at Q25 with fastp and processed into clonotypes with MiXCR by TCRdb, which kept only in-frame beta chains. Every distinct CDR3 protein forms one entry, paired with its most common genes and DNA. The V and J calls come from TCRdb's annotation, not from the publication. The table for this sample lists 400,000 to 600,000 distinct CDR3 sequences; roughly 16% of them were counted only once. The ten largest account for 29% of the sample.

Overall results and qualifications from the work: Most expanded thyroid clonotypes (frequency above 0.001) were also detected in blood, suggesting blood repertoires may reflect thyroid immune responses. In validation, the model predicted progression to ophthalmopathy a median of around six months before onset, with approximately 70% sensitivity and 72.22% specificity. No statistical method was used to set the sample size in advance, and investigators knew the group allocation. In cross-validation, a model built on a 13 V-J signature told ophthalmopathy apart from stable hyperthyroidism with 87.88% sensitivity and 81% to 82% specificity, and in testing the same model reached 80%/75%.

Sequencing input: blood. The rearranged segments are TRBV15 and TRBJ1-5; no D gene is confidently identified. This receptor was obtained from a woman aged 25 to 39 with Graves' ophthalmopathy. The bases read TGTGCCACCAGCAGAGAGGGTGATAGCAATCAGCCCCAGCATTTT. Its protein reads: CATSREGDSNQPQHF.